This T cell receptor beta chain derives from a study of T cells expressing NK-cell markers. Background on the study: Obtained from sorted CD3+CD56+NKG2C+, CD3+CD56+NKG2C- and CD3+CD56-NKG2C+ T cells were the TCR beta repertoires. Findings and caveats of the study: NKG2C+ dominant clonotype frequencies in about 6 donors were roughly 1.0-7.5% of CD8+ T cells. Similarly, these clonotypes led the CD3+CD56-NKG2C+ fraction as well in a few donors.

TCRdb reworked the 5' RACE reads into one entry per CDR3 protein, no DNA. This table holds 550,000 to 600,000 distinct CDR3 sequences. The CDR3 has 16 amino acids. Germline CDR1 and CDR2: ENHRY and SYGVKD. Regarding this clonotype: As yet, its antigen is unknown.

Input material: blood T cells: a sorted CD56 or NKG2C T cell subset, CD4+ or CD8+ T cells, or bulk PBMC T cells (not recorded which). V is TRBV10-3 and J is TRBJ2-1; the TRBD2 assignment by TCRdb is unverifiable without DNA. This clonotype originated in a man aged 18 to 29 in good health. CDR3 in amino acids: CAITDGTSGKYNEQFF.